This T cell receptor beta chain was identified in a study of blood T cell repertoires in COVID-19 (dated by TCRdb to 2019 to 2021). Regarding the research as a whole: Collaborator samples came from the United States, Italy and Spain and covered acute and convalescent phases of COVID-19. The material from the prospective study consisted of cDNA or gDNA derived from T cells, B-cell-depleted T cells, or PBMCs. Subjects who had been exposed to COVID-19, were actively infected with it, or had recovered from it provided the deeply sampled blood TCRbeta repertoires that made up the dataset. The repertoires were made available in a free public database intended to serve as a resource for research on the immune response to SARS-CoV-2. Samples were obtained from the ongoing ImmuneRACE study (first 160 participants) and from approximately 1,200 subjects provided by 6 global collaborators. The sample metadata nearly always contained a de-identified subject ID, COVID-19 status, age in years and sex. HLA class I and class II types, where available, came from metadata supplied by the sample provider rather than from assay-based typing.

Broader findings and caveats from the paper: The amount of clinical and demographic metadata varied by source and participant and was provided uncurated.

Samples from volunteer blood donors who had recovered from COVID-19 were contributed by a second Seattle source. Whole blood was collected in K2EDTA tubes by collaborating institutions according to the institutions' own protocols. For TCRbeta analysis, collaborator samples were shipped as frozen whole blood, as isolated PBMCs, or as DNA extracted from either sample type. V gives up 6 bases and J gives up 3 bases, and the segment between their germline ends measures 9 bases. Spanning cysteine to phenylalanine, the CDR3 consists of 13 amino acids. The retained sequence is limited to the CDR3, 39 bases, with the frame set at the first base. The immunoSEQ Assay, a bias-controlled multiplex PCR, was used to amplify TCRbeta CDR3 regions from genomic DNA. The original methods were these. The number of nucleated cells in each sample was estimated by amplification of reference gene primers within the assay. To quantify the absolute abundance of each unique TCRbeta CDR3 rearrangement, sequence reads were collapsed and filtered. For each sample, productive Simpson clonality was calculated by taking the square root of Simpson's diversity index across productive rearrangements. The clones in this table, taken by TCRdb from immuneACCESS, are in-frame only. Not every clone is retained; where verified, under half of the shortfall comes from an unresolved V gene, and the cause of the rest is unknown. The V and J calls and clone size come from that table; D and trimming were worked out from the DNA. Counted in this sample were approximately 260,000 clones; roughly 84% of them appeared once. 2% to 2.5% of the sample comes from the top ten.

Worth noting for this clone: Its cognate antigen has yet to be identified. It has no much larger one-base neighbor in the sample; base qualities were not kept.

The sequencing sample was made of peripheral blood. This TCR derives from a woman in her forties who had recovered from COVID-19. The V and J segments used are TRBV12-3 or TRBV12-4 and TRBJ1-5; a tentative D call is TRBD1 (5 bases match). The DNA reads TGTGCCAGCAGCCAGGGCAACAATCAGCCCCAGCATTTT. Its amino acids are CASSQGNNQPQHF.